Below are 21 T cell receptor beta chains sequenced from a single sample in a study of PD-L1 blockade in urothelial cancer. As for time point: pretreatment peripheral blood. Repertoires were generated with immunoSEQ multiplex PCR, while TCRdb's copy carries only in-frame clones and drops some. The sample holds 48,000 or so clones, around 88% seen once. The sample consisted of PBMCs, taken around atezolizumab (anti-PD-L1) treatment. These receptors were obtained from a woman aged 60-75 years with urothelial cancer.

This chain joins TRBV28 and TRBJ2-7, with 7 bases fitting TRBD1. Germline CDR1 reads MDHEN; CDR2 reads SYDVKM. Trimming took 5 bases from V and 3 from J; bases not matched to a gene: 4. The CDR3 runs 13 residues. The CDR3 DNA sequence: TGTGCCAGCAGTCAGACAGGGCTCTACGAGCAGTACTTC. Protein product: CASSQTGLYEQYF.

This chain joins TRBV4-3 and TRBJ2-1, with TRBD2 as a possible D gene (6 bases). The CDR3 totals 17 residues. Between the trimmed V and J ends, which lost 0 bases and 2 bases, there was a span of 14 bases. Germline-derived CDR1 and CDR2 are LGHNA and YSLEER. The CDR3 is CASSQEKSSDPYNEQFF. The DNA of the CDR3 is TGCGCCAGCAGCCAAGAGAAATCTAGCGATCCCTACAATGAGCAGTTCTTC.

CDR3 residues: CASRGATSSYEQYF. The CDR3 DNA reads as TGTGCCAGCAGGGGAGCGACTAGTTCCTACGAGCAGTACTTC. This chain uses TRBV5-5 with TRBJ2-7; possible D gene TRBD2, 6 bases. CDR1 and CDR2 from the germline V gene are SGHKS and YYEKEE (reference sequence). Trimming stripped 5 bases from V and 1 base from J, with 13 bases between. CDR3 length equals 14 residues.

This chain connects TRBV6-6 to TRBJ1-4, with 9 bases identical to TRBD1. This CDR3 comprises 16 residues. The germline gives CDR1 MNHNY, CDR2 SVGAGI (reference sequence). Germline trimming cut 5 bases from V and 7 bases from J; bases unmatched to any gene: 11. The CDR3 DNA sequence: TGTGCCAGCAGTCTGCGGACAGGGGTAAGCGGTGAAAAACTGTTTTTT. Amino acids: CASSLRTGVSGEKLFF.

Written as DNA, the CDR3 is TGTGCCAGCAGTGAAAGGGGGCCCTATGGCTACACCTTC. The encoded protein is CASSERGPYGYTF. V and J are TRBV6-1 and TRBJ1-2; 7 nucleotides agree with TRBD1. CDR3 size: 13 residues. Germline V CDR1 and CDR2: MNHNS, SASEGT. J lost 4 bases, V lost 2 bases, and 1 base had no gene match.

This rearrangement joins TRBV4-2 to TRBJ2-1; 8 nucleotides line up with TRBD2. The CDR3 runs to 14 residues. Germline V gene sequence: CDR1 LGHNA, CDR2 YNFKEQ. With V trimmed by 4 bases and J by 3 bases, 2 bases remained unmatched. This CDR3 reads CASSPGGDYNEQFF. The CDR3 DNA sequence: TGTGCCAGCAGCCCCGGGGGGGACTACAATGAGCAGTTCTTC.

The chain joins TRBV5-4 to TRBJ2-7; 10 bases agree with TRBD2. Germline assignment: CDR1 SGHNT and CDR2 YYREEE (reference sequence). The CDR3 spans 14 residues. Trimming removed 0 bases from V and 5 bases from J; junction bases left unmatched: 2. The chain's CDR3 is CASSLAGTSDEQYF. CDR3 DNA sequence: TGTGCCAGCAGCTTGGCCGGGACTAGCGACGAGCAGTACTTC.

The chain uses TRBV29-1 and TRBJ1-6; 9 nucleotides match TRBD1. The CDR3 length is 13 residues. In germline, CDR1 is SQVTM, CDR2 ANQGSEA. V lost 4 bases, J lost 9 bases, and 4 bases stayed unmatched. CDR3 coding DNA: TGCAGCGTTGCCGACAGGGGGGTTTCACCCCTCCACTTT. Translated: CSVADRGVSPLHF.

The chain links TRBV12-5 to TRBJ1-2; 9 nucleotides match TRBD1. Trimming cost V 6 bases and J 2 bases; bases outside gene matches: 7. Per the germline V gene, CDR1 is LGHNT and CDR2 is FRNRAP. This CDR3 is built from 15 residues. The DNA of the CDR3 is TGTGCTAGTGGCCCTTGGACAGGGGCGAACTATGGCTACACCTTC. It codes for CASGPWTGANYGYTF.

The chain joins TRBV6-5 to TRBJ2-2; a weak D match, TRBD2 (5 bases). The ends were cut back, 5 bases at V and 8 bases at J, with 12 bases in the middle. The CDR3 spans 13 residues. Per germline, CDR1 MNHEY and CDR2 SVGAGI. The CDR3 DNA sequence: TGTGCCAGCAGTAGACAAGGGAGTGGGGAGCTGTTTTTT. Translation gives CASSRQGSGELFF.

The chain is built from TRBV4-3 and TRBJ2-1; possible D gene TRBD2, 5 bases. The CDR3 consists of 13 residues. Trimming took off 3 bases at V and 8 bases at J, with 11 bases between the two ends. In germline, CDR1 is LGHNA, CDR2 YSLEER. DNA of the CDR3: TGCGCCAGCAGCCAGGACTCGAGGGATGAGCAGTTCTTC. Amino acids: CASSQDSRDEQFF.

In nucleotides, the CDR3 is TGTGCCAGCTCAGCGACACACAACTATGGCTACACCTTC. It specifies CASSATHNYGYTF. The chain links TRBV18 to TRBJ1-2; D uncertain. From germline, CDR1 is KGHSH and CDR2 LQKENI. V was cut by 5 bases and J by 2 bases, with 9 bases left in between. The CDR3 loop spans 13 amino acids. Full variable domain (rest looked up from reference TRBV18 and TRBJ1-2): NAGVMQNPRHLVRRRGQEARLRCSPMKGHSHVYWYRQLPEEGLKFMVYLQKENIIDESGMPKERFSAEFPKEGPSILRIQQVVRGDSAAYFCASSATHNYGYTFGSGTRLTVV.

The gene calls are TRBV25-1 and TRBJ2-5, with 7 positions matching TRBD1. Germline values: CDR1 MGHDK, CDR2 SYGVNS. The CDR3 loop spans 14 amino acids. The J segment lost 1 base and the V segment lost 2 bases, leaving 1 base of the junction unmatched. Written as DNA, the CDR3 is TGTGCCAGCAGTGAACGGACAGGCCAAGAGACCCAGTACTTC. Its protein product is CASSERTGQETQYF.

The chain carries TRBV19 and TRBJ2-7, with 8 bases matching TRBD2. The junction had 10 bases not matched to a gene; V was cut back by 6 bases and J by 0 bases. The CDR3 has 16 residues. CDR1 and CDR2 from the germline V gene are LNHDA and SQIVND (reference sequence). The CDR3 loop reads CASSPELAESSYEQYF. CDR3 DNA sequence: TGTGCCAGTAGCCCCGAACTAGCGGAAAGCTCCTACGAGCAGTACTTC.

V usage is TRBV19 and J usage is TRBJ1-3; D remains unclear. Trimming cost V 9 bases and J 1 base, with 10 bases left between them. CDR3 length: 13 residues. Germline V gene sequence: CDR1 LNHDA, CDR2 SQIVND (reference sequence). CDR3 loop: CASRGLSGNTIYF. The DNA for the CDR3 is TGTGCCAGCAGAGGACTTTCTGGAAACACCATATATTTT.

This clone was counted between two and nine times. This chain joins TRBV9 and TRBJ1-5; a possible D gene is TRBD1 (5 bases). Germline-derived CDR1 and CDR2 are SGDLS and YYNGEE. The CDR3 sequence is 14 residues long. V shed 5 bases and J shed 7 bases, with 16 bases lying between them. The CDR3 DNA reads as TGTGCCAGCAGTTCCAGTGGGGCCGGACAGCCCCAGCATTTT. Translating it yields CASSSSGAGQPQHF.

The genes are TRBV4-3 and TRBJ2-2; 7 bases fit TRBD1. This CDR3 spans 17 amino acids. The ends lost 0 bases at V and 2 bases at J; junction bases unmatched: 6. The germline gives CDR1 LGHNA, CDR2 YSLEER. CDR3 region: CASSQDLQGINTGELFF. The CDR3, as DNA: TGCGCCAGCAGCCAAGATTTACAGGGGATAAACACCGGGGAGCTGTTTTTT.

The chain employs TRBV18 and TRBJ1-3; D perhaps matches TRBD1 (5 bases). This CDR3 region has 14 residues. Germline loops: CDR1 KGHSH, CDR2 LQKENI. Deletions cut 2 bases from V and 1 base from J, with 6 bases between. The CDR3 spells CASSPDSSGNTIYF. CDR3 coding DNA: TGTGCCAGCTCACCAGACAGTTCTGGAAACACCATATATTTT.

V usage is TRBV5-6 and J usage is TRBJ2-3; 8 nucleotides match TRBD1. With 4 bases clipped from V and 2 bases from J, the junction kept 9 bases outside the gene matches. The CDR3 is 16 amino acids. Germline V gene sequence: CDR1 SGHDT, CDR2 YYEEEE. This CDR3 is CASSITGGTYTDTQYF. DNA for the CDR3: TGTGCCAGCAGCATCACAGGGGGGACCTACACAGATACGCAGTATTTT.

J is TRBJ2-5 and V is TRBV7-2; 7 bases are shared with TRBD1. V gave up 0 bases and J gave up 4 bases; unmatched junction bases: 5. Germline loops: CDR1 SGHTA, CDR2 FQGNSA. The CDR3 covers 15 residues. DNA of the CDR3: TGTGCCAGCAGCTTAGCGAAGGGACAGACAGAGACCCAGTACTTC. Protein sequence: CASSLAKGQTETQYF.

CDR3 loop: CASSPGGRGIRSQPQHF. The CDR3 DNA sequence: TGTGCCAGCTCACCAGGCGGCAGGGGAATTAGAAGTCAGCCCCAGCATTTT. This chain links TRBV18 with TRBJ1-5, with a weak D call TRBD1 (6 bases). The CDR3 extends over 17 amino acids. The germline gives CDR1 KGHSH, CDR2 LQKENI. The V end was cut by 2 bases, the J end by 6 bases, with 20 bases between.